Shown below are 27 T cell receptor beta chains from a single sample sequenced in a study of T cells in Graves' hyperthyroidism and ophthalmopathy. Amplified TCR beta CDR3 regions came from RNA transcripts. The HTBI set primed first-round TCR CDR3 RT-PCR. MiXCR, run by TCRdb on the multiplex PCR reads, gives a single entry per CDR3 protein. Among 300,000 to 450,000 distinct CDR3 sequences listed, roughly 20% were seen once. Sequencing was performed on blood. The receptors originated from a woman aged 40 to 55 with Graves' ophthalmopathy.

This clonotype has at least ten counts. The rearrangement uses TRBV11-2 and TRBJ2-5; TRBD1 is a possible D gene (6 bases). CDR1 is SGHAT and CDR2 is FQNNGV in the germline V gene. Trimming shortened V by 5 bases and J by 2 bases, and 12 bases separated the two germline ends. This CDR3 region has 14 residues. CDR3 region: CASSPGQTQETQYF. In nucleotides, the CDR3 is TGTGCCAGCAGCCCCGGACAGACACAAGAGACCCAGTACTTC.

With regard to this clonotype: This may stem from a read error, because a much larger clone lies one nucleotide away. This rearrangement joins TRBV3-1 to TRBJ2-2; 7 bases line up with TRBD2. V dropped 4 bases and J dropped 7; count of bases not matched to a gene: 9. Germline-derived CDR1 and CDR2 are LGHDT and YNNKEL (reference sequence). CDR3 size: 15 residues. CDR3 bases: TGTGCCAGCAGCCCCTGGGGAGGGGAGCACGGGGAGCTGTTTTTT. It encodes CASSPWGGEHGELFF. Together with reference TRBV3-1 and TRBJ2-2, the CDR3 gives the full variable domain: DTAVSQTPKYLVTQMGNDKSIKCEQNLGHDTMYWYKQDSKKFLKIMFSYNNKELIINETVPNRFSPKSPDKAHLNLHINSLELGDSAVYFCASSPWGGEHGELFFGEGSRLTVL.

This clonotype showed up many times. The V gene is TRBV6-5, the J gene TRBJ2-7, with 10 positions matching TRBD1. The CDR3 loop spans 13 amino acids. Germline CDR1 and CDR2: MNHEY and SVGAGI. V trimming: 8 bases; J trimming: 4 bases; junction bases outside the gene matches: 5. CDR3 nucleotide sequence: TGTGCCAGCTCGGGGACAGGGGTATACGAGCAGTACTTC. Amino acid sequence: CASSGTGVYEQYF.

This clonotype was found many times. The rearrangement links TRBV9 to TRBJ2-7; no clear D gene. This CDR3 is 13 amino acids long. Trimming shortened V by 0 bases and J by 3 bases, and 7 bases separated the two germline ends. Germline V gene lookup returns CDR1 SGDLS and CDR2 YYNGEE. The CDR3 protein is CASSVEPDYEQYF. In DNA form, the CDR3 reads TGTGCCAGCAGCGTAGAACCAGACTACGAGCAGTACTTC.

In its sample, this clonotype was seen many times. This chain uses TRBV24-1 with TRBJ2-2; no definite D call. The germline V gene encodes CDR1 KGHDR and CDR2 SFDVKD. The CDR3 runs 16 residues. Trimming cost V 5 bases and J 4 bases, with 16 bases left between them. CDR3 region: CATSGKGSSLTGELFF. DNA of the CDR3: TGTGCCACCAGTGGAAAAGGGTCCTCACTCACCGGGGAGCTGTTTTTT.

This clonotype was seen a handful of times. The chain employs TRBV18 and TRBJ1-3, with D possibly matching TRBD1 (6 bases). The germline V gene encodes CDR1 KGHSH and CDR2 LQKENI. The V and J ends lost 0 bases and 0 bases respectively, with 9 bases between them. This CDR3 has 16 residues. CDR3 loop: CASSPPGGLSGNTIYF. Written as DNA, the CDR3 is TGTGCCAGCTCACCACCCGGGGGGCTCTCTGGAAACACCATATATTTT.

This clonotype was found many times. The chain has TRBV19 and TRBJ1-1; no clear D. Germline V gene lookup returns CDR1 LNHDA and CDR2 SQIVND (reference sequence). V was cut by 4 bases and J by 1 base, with 7 bases left in between. This CDR3 spans 13 amino acids. The CDR3 loop reads CASSKKWNTEAFF. The CDR3 bases are TGTGCCAGTAGTAAAAAGTGGAACACTGAAGCTTTCTTT.

This clonotype was seen at least ten times. The chain links TRBV27 to TRBJ2-7, with D unclear. V was clipped by 6 bases and J by 4 bases, with 13 bases between them. This CDR3 has 13 amino acids. The germline gives CDR1 MNHEY, CDR2 SMNVEV (reference sequence). The DNA for the CDR3 is TGTGCCAGCAGATCAAAGTCCGGATACGAGCAGTACTTC. This codes for CASRSKSGYEQYF.

This clonotype has a handful of counts. This chain links TRBV11-2 with TRBJ2-7, with D perhaps given as TRBD1 or TRBD2 (5 bases each). The V and J ends lost 0 bases and 0 bases respectively, with 12 bases between them. The CDR3 is 16 residues long. The germline V gene has CDR1 SGHAT and CDR2 FQNNGV. The DNA of the CDR3 is TGTGCCAGCAGCTTAGATTCGGGACCCAACTCCTACGAGCAGTACTTC. Translation: CASSLDSGPNSYEQYF.

This clonotype was found many times. The genes are TRBV7-9 and TRBJ1-1; D remains unclear. The germline V gene has CDR1 SEHNR and CDR2 FQNEAQ (reference sequence). Trimming took 4 bases from V and 3 from J, leaving 3 bases between them. The CDR3 contains 11 residues. CDR3 amino acids: CASSYDTEAFF. As DNA, the CDR3 is TGTGCCAGCAGCTATGACACTGAAGCTTTCTTT.

There are many counts of this clonotype. V gene TRBV10-3 combines with J gene TRBJ1-3; D unclear. This CDR3 has 13 amino acids. The germline V gene has CDR1 ENHRY and CDR2 SYGVKD. Trimming stripped 2 bases from V and 4 bases from J, with 6 bases between. CDR3 sequence reads: CAISEGLGNTIYF. CDR3 coding DNA: TGTGCCATCAGTGAGGGCCTCGGAAACACCATATATTTT.

This clonotype occurred many times. The V gene is TRBV29-1, the J gene TRBJ1-1; no clear D. CDR1 is SQVTM, CDR2 ANQGSEA, per germline. V was clipped by 4 bases and J by 2 bases, with 8 bases between them. This CDR3 region has 12 residues. The CDR3 DNA sequence: TGCAGCGTTGGAGGGCTCAACACTGAAGCTTTCTTT. Translating it yields CSVGGLNTEAFF.

This clonotype was counted between two and nine times. V gene TRBV4-1 combines with J gene TRBJ2-2; a weak D match, TRBD2 (6 bases). Germline values: CDR1 MGHRA, CDR2 YSYEKL. V lost 0 bases and J lost 4, with 9 bases in between. The CDR3 extends over 15 amino acids. The CDR3 bases are TGCGCCAGCAGCCAAGAGGTTAGCGGCACCGGGGAGCTGTTTTTT. It translates to CASSQEVSGTGELFF.

This clonotype appeared many times. The chain links TRBV24-1 to TRBJ1-5; the D gene is possibly TRBD1 (5 bases). Deletions cut 4 bases from V and 7 bases from J, with 10 bases between. CDR1 KGHDR and CDR2 SFDVKD come from the germline V gene. The CDR3 runs to 13 residues. CDR3: CATSDSGSQPQHF. As DNA, the CDR3 is TGTGCCACCAGTGACTCAGGGTCACAGCCCCAGCATTTT.

This clonotype appeared many times. The chain is built from TRBV28 and TRBJ2-7; D is undetermined. CDR3 size: 14 residues. CDR1 is MDHEN and CDR2 is SYDVKM in the germline V gene. Trimming removed 5 bases from V and 5 bases from J, with 16 bases in between. For the CDR3, the DNA is TGTGCCAGCAGTATCTCTAGACTCTCAAACGAGCAGTACTTC. It translates to CASSISRLSNEQYF.

The chain links TRBV28 to TRBJ1-2, with TRBD1 as a possible D gene (6 bases). This CDR3 region has 15 residues. V shed 6 bases and J shed 8 bases, with 22 bases lying between them. Germline CDR1 MDHEN, CDR2 SYDVKM. Written as DNA, the CDR3 is TGTGCCAGCAGCAGCCCGGGGGGCGCGTCGAGAGGCTACACCTTC. This sequence encodes CASSSPGGASRGYTF.

This clonotype was observed many times. The chain combines TRBV6-1 with TRBJ1-1; TRBD1 matches at 8 bases. This CDR3 spans 13 amino acids. Germline trimming cut 6 bases from V and 3 bases from J; bases unmatched to any gene: 3. Looked up from germline, CDR1 is MNHNS and CDR2 is SASEGT. DNA for the CDR3: TGTGCCAGCAGGGGACAGGCTTACACTGAAGCTTTCTTT. Its protein is CASRGQAYTEAFF.

V usage is TRBV20-1 and J usage is TRBJ2-5; 13 positions match TRBD2. The germline V gene has CDR1 DFQATT and CDR2 SNEGSKA (reference sequence). CDR3 length: 16 amino acids. Trimming took 2 bases from V and 4 from J; bases not matched to a gene: 7. Written as DNA, the CDR3 is TGCAGTGCTAGAAGGACTAGCGGGAGAGCCGGAGAGACCCAGTACTTC. Translating gives CSARRTSGRAGETQYF.

This clonotype appeared many times. The genes are TRBV19 and TRBJ1-5; D gene ambiguous. Trimming shortened V by 5 bases and J by 2 bases, and 7 bases separated the two germline ends. The germline V gene has CDR1 LNHDA and CDR2 SQIVND (reference sequence). The length of the CDR3 is 13 residues. CDR3 sequence reads: CASSGDRNQPQHF. The CDR3 DNA follows: TGTGCCAGTAGTGGGGATCGCAATCAGCCCCAGCATTTT.

The sample holds many counts of this clonotype. The junction shows a germline mismatch at one end, possibly a read error. The chain recombines TRBV6-5 with TRBJ2-2; 8 bases are a match to TRBD2. CDR1 and CDR2 (germline): MNHEY, SVGAGI. The CDR3 consists of 16 residues. This chain's CDR3 is CASSRARLAKTGELFF. The CDR3 DNA follows: TGTGCCAGCAGCCGCGCTAGACTAGCGAAAACCGGGGAGCTGTTTTTT.

This rearrangement joins TRBV28 to TRBJ1-3, with D maybe TRBD1 (5 bases). Trimming cost V 5 bases and J 8 bases, with 19 bases left between them. The CDR3 covers 15 residues. Germline V gene sequence: CDR1 MDHEN, CDR2 SYDVKM. Here the CDR3 reads CASSAGPGAQDTIYF. The CDR3 DNA reads as TGTGCCAGCAGTGCCGGACCTGGGGCCCAGGACACCATATATTTT.

This clonotype was counted at least ten times. This chain connects TRBV11-2 to TRBJ2-4, with D uncertain. Germline CDR1 and CDR2: SGHAT and FQNNGV. V was trimmed by 0 bases and J by 6 bases, leaving 12 bases between them. The CDR3 is made up of 15 amino acids. The CDR3 DNA sequence: TGTGCCAGCAGCTTAGAACCTGTCCGAACAAACATTCAGTACTTC. Translating it yields CASSLEPVRTNIQYF.

Ten or more counts support this clonotype. This chain connects TRBV7-2 to TRBJ2-5, with TRBD2 matching over 9 bases. Germline assignment: CDR1 SGHTA and CDR2 FQGNSA. The CDR3 extends over 16 amino acids. V was clipped by 4 bases and J by 2 bases; unmatched bases: 8. The CDR3, as DNA: TGTGCCAGCAGCTCGCAGGCTCTAGCGGGACAAGAGACCCAGTACTTC. Residues: CASSSQALAGQETQYF.

Many counts were recorded for this clonotype. The chain carries TRBV13 and TRBJ2-7; TRBD1 is a possible D gene (5 bases). The V and J ends lost 5 bases and 7 bases respectively, with 9 bases between them. The CDR3 sequence is 11 residues long. Germline V gene lookup returns CDR1 PRHDT and CDR2 FYEKMQ (reference sequence). The CDR3 loop reads CASSTRQEQYF. As DNA, the CDR3 is TGTGCCAGCAGCACGAGACAGGAGCAGTACTTC.

This clonotype showed up many times. The genes are TRBV20-1 and TRBJ1-2; 7 bases agree with TRBD1. Germline CDR1 reads DFQATT; CDR2 reads SNEGSKA (reference sequence). J lost 7 bases, V lost 7 bases, and 9 bases had no gene match. The CDR3 loop spans 12 amino acids. CDR3 amino acids: CSVLTGSPGYTF. In nucleotides, the CDR3 is TGCAGTGTTTTGACAGGGTCACCTGGCTACACCTTC.

In this sample, this clonotype turned up many times. The genes are TRBV3-1 and TRBJ1-1, with D perhaps matching TRBD1 (5 bases). This CDR3 contains 13 residues. The germline V and J ends were trimmed by 4 bases and 11 bases, with 17 bases remaining between them. Germline lookup yields CDR1 LGHDT and CDR2 YNNKEL (reference sequence). CDR3 DNA sequence: TGTGCCAGCAGCCCACCCGGGTGGGGGAGGGCTTTCTTT. It yields the protein CASSPPGWGRAFF.

This clonotype was picked up many times. This chain joins TRBV12-3 or TRBV12-4 and TRBJ2-7; 8 bases agree with TRBD2. V lost 6 bases, J lost 7 bases, and 17 bases stayed unmatched. The length of the CDR3 is 16 residues. CDR3: CASSPALRAGVEEQYF. The DNA of the CDR3 is TGTGCCAGCAGCCCCGCGTTGAGAGCGGGAGTTGAGGAGCAGTACTTC.